Listed below are T cell receptor beta chains from one sample, sequenced in a study of monozygotic twins with inflammatory bowel disease. TCRdb reanalyzed the 5' RACE reads, giving one entry per CDR3 protein sequence and no DNA. Here the sample table reports 350,000 to 400,000 distinct CDR3 sequences. Input material: blood. The receptors come from a human donor with ulcerative colitis or Crohn's disease, or a healthy co-twin of an affected twin (not recorded which). Both conserved end residues are part of each CDR3. Each record gives: V gene, J gene, CDR3 protein.

v_gene: TRBV20-1; j_gene: TRBJ1-6; CDR3aa: CSARLGTGSRSPLHF
v_gene: TRBV6-2/TRBV6-3; j_gene: TRBJ1-1; CDR3aa: CASSSLGRGYTEAFF
v_gene: TRBV15; j_gene: TRBJ2-6; CDR3aa: CATSTRDFRSGANVLTF
v_gene: TRBV3-1; j_gene: TRBJ2-6; CDR3aa: CASSQDERTGGAGANVLTF
v_gene: TRBV7-8; j_gene: TRBJ1-3; CDR3aa: CASSLAGSAGNTIYF
v_gene: TRBV29-1; j_gene: TRBJ2-3; CDR3aa: CSVSRGNRRTDTQYF
v_gene: TRBV7-2; j_gene: TRBJ1-2; CDR3aa: CASNRDRGTYGYTF
v_gene: TRBV12-3/TRBV12-4; j_gene: TRBJ2-3; CDR3aa: CASSLLRTDTQYF
v_gene: TRBV20-1; j_gene: TRBJ2-4; CDR3aa: CSAMDRHKNIQYF
v_gene: TRBV28; j_gene: TRBJ1-1; CDR3aa: CASRLPGGLDTEAFF
v_gene: TRBV18; j_gene: TRBJ2-6; CDR3aa: CASSPQYVAGISGANVLTF
v_gene: TRBV20-1; j_gene: TRBJ2-1; CDR3aa: CSARKDGISYNEQFF
v_gene: TRBV5-1; j_gene: TRBJ2-7; CDR3aa: CASSSLGGAAGEQYF
v_gene: TRBV12-3/TRBV12-4; j_gene: TRBJ2-1; CDR3aa: CASSSVAGGNNEQFF
v_gene: TRBV29-1; j_gene: TRBJ2-1; CDR3aa: CSVEGAGVYEQFF
v_gene: TRBV5-1; j_gene: TRBJ2-3; CDR3aa: CASSLPGSDTQYF
v_gene: TRBV5-1; j_gene: TRBJ2-7; CDR3aa: CASSSEPYEQYF
v_gene: TRBV5-1; j_gene: TRBJ1-3; CDR3aa: CASSLGDGLSSGNTIYF
v_gene: TRBV7-3; j_gene: TRBJ2-5; CDR3aa: CASSPDAGVETQYF
v_gene: TRBV11-1; j_gene: TRBJ2-2; CDR3aa: CASSALGSTGELFF
v_gene: TRBV11-2; j_gene: TRBJ1-2; CDR3aa: CASSPTPTLEGAVYGYTF
v_gene: TRBV7-2; j_gene: TRBJ2-1; CDR3aa: CASSLEARREQFF
v_gene: TRBV6-4; j_gene: TRBJ2-1; CDR3aa: CASDSRQGSYNEQFF
v_gene: TRBV6-6; j_gene: TRBJ2-1; CDR3aa: CASSYSRVYNEQFF
v_gene: TRBV18; j_gene: TRBJ1-1; CDR3aa: CASSPAVENTEAFF
v_gene: TRBV27; j_gene: TRBJ1-2; CDR3aa: CASSLGPLFYGYTF
v_gene: TRBV3-1; j_gene: TRBJ2-2; CDR3aa: CASSQHPGELFF
v_gene: TRBV28; j_gene: TRBJ1-1; CDR3aa: CASTYDGGSRAFF
v_gene: TRBV23-1; j_gene: TRBJ2-7; CDR3aa: CASSQSSGMATEQYF
v_gene: TRBV6-2/TRBV6-3; j_gene: TRBJ2-5; CDR3aa: CASRLAGAKQETQYF
v_gene: TRBV4-3; j_gene: TRBJ2-7; CDR3aa: CASSQETFPTYEQYF
v_gene: TRBV24-1; j_gene: TRBJ2-7; CDR3aa: CATSDSAIGEQYF
v_gene: TRBV5-4; j_gene: TRBJ2-7; CDR3aa: CASSGPGTNSYEQYF
v_gene: TRBV12-3/TRBV12-4; j_gene: TRBJ2-1; CDR3aa: CASSFRQGVYNEQFF
v_gene: TRBV18; j_gene: TRBJ1-2; CDR3aa: CASSPSWDRTEYGYTF
v_gene: TRBV25-1; j_gene: TRBJ1-2; CDR3aa: CASRNTGGFYGYTF
v_gene: TRBV7-2; j_gene: TRBJ2-6; CDR3aa: CASSLAGQGSPGANVLTF
v_gene: TRBV6-1; j_gene: TRBJ1-2; CDR3aa: CASSPTGVGHYGYTF
v_gene: TRBV4-3; j_gene: TRBJ2-1; CDR3aa: CASSQERGSSEQFF
v_gene: TRBV6-1; j_gene: TRBJ2-7; CDR3aa: CASRGLAGGNYNYEQYF
v_gene: TRBV19; j_gene: TRBJ2-1; CDR3aa: CASSIVLISVYNEQFF
v_gene: TRBV11-2; j_gene: TRBJ2-5; CDR3aa: CASSLMLAGGETQYF
v_gene: TRBV7-3; j_gene: TRBJ1-6; CDR3aa: CASSLAPGNSPLHF
v_gene: TRBV6-2/TRBV6-3; j_gene: TRBJ1-1; CDR3aa: CASRILNRAFF